This note documents a single T cell receptor (beta chain) sequence. Participants were aged about 18 to 100 years, lived in under 25 US areas, and enrolled virtually. In the source study's methods: Amplification from reference gene primers served as the basis for estimated nucleated cell counts. Profiling relied on immunoSEQ multiplex PCR, and the TCRdb table lists in-frame clones only, not all of them. For V, J and clone size, that table is used; D and trimming come from the DNA. The sample consists of some 150,000 clones, more than 85% of them appearing once. This entry is derived from a study of blood T cell repertoires in COVID-19. In the study overall: The study drew acute and convalescent COVID-19 samples from the United States, Italy and Spain. T cells, B-cell-depleted T cells, or PBMCs supplied cDNA or gDNA.

J was trimmed by 2 bases and V by 0 bases; bases with no gene match: 4. Germline V gives CDR1 LGHDT, CDR2 YNNKEL (reference sequence). CDR3 size: 15 residues. The chain joins TRBV3-1 (or the pseudogene TRBV3-2) to TRBJ2-7, with TRBD1 identical over 7 bases. Material: PBMCs or T cells enriched from blood (not recorded which). The TCR originated in a human donor with acute COVID-19. The donor label of this sample is uncertain. Here the CDR3 reads CASSQDRQGAYEQYF. In DNA form, the CDR3 reads TGTGCCAGCAGCCAAGATCGTCAGGGGGCCTACGAGCAGTACTTC.